The 27 T cell receptor beta chains below come from one sample, sequenced in a study of control samples from healthy donors and cancer patients. Only in-frame clones appear in the TCRdb table, and some are missing; sequencing was by immunoSEQ multiplex PCR. The repertoire includes about 160,000 clones, about 94% of them detected once, and 12% to 15% sits in the top ten. Sequencing was performed on PBMCs. These receptors were taken from a man aged 55 to 70 with colorectal cancer.

The gene calls are TRBV6-5 and TRBJ2-7; D is perhaps TRBD1 or TRBD2 (5 bases each). Germline V gene lookup returns CDR1 MNHEY and CDR2 SVGAGI. CDR3 length: 14 residues. V gave up 2 bases and J gave up 4 bases, with 12 bases separating them. The CDR3 nucleotides read TGTGCCAGCAGTTACGCCAGGGACGGATACGAGCAGTACTTC. Its protein is CASSYARDGYEQYF.

This sequence joins TRBV11-2 and TRBJ1-6; D unresolved. The germline gives CDR1 SGHAT, CDR2 FQNNGV. V shed 6 bases and J shed 8 bases, with 11 bases lying between them. The CDR3 runs 13 residues. Here the CDR3 reads CASSSRTDSPLHF. The CDR3 bases are TGTGCCAGCAGTTCCCGGACGGATTCACCCCTCCACTTT.

The chain is built from TRBV5-6 and TRBJ2-7, with unresolved D. V lost 5 bases and J 0 bases, leaving 9 bases between the germline ends. Germline V gives CDR1 SGHDT, CDR2 YYEEEE. The CDR3 runs 13 residues. Written as DNA, the CDR3 is TGTGCCAGCAGGGACGGGCTCTCCTACGAGCAGTACTTC. Protein sequence: CASRDGLSYEQYF.

The chain is built from TRBV9 and TRBJ1-2; D possibly corresponds to TRBD1 (6 bases). The length of the CDR3 is 15 residues. Germline CDR1 and CDR2: SGDLS and YYNGEE. With 3 bases removed from V and 6 bases from J, the gap between germline ends came to 18 bases. CDR3 nucleotides: TGTGCCAGCAGCGAGAGGGGGGATAGACTAAATGGCTACACCTTC. Translating it yields CASSERGDRLNGYTF.

The genes are TRBV12-3 or TRBV12-4 and TRBJ1-6; D gene unclear. V was trimmed by 6 bases and J by 6 bases, leaving 3 bases between them. CDR3 size: 11 residues. The CDR3 DNA reads as TGTGCCAGCAGGGGTAATTCACCCCTCCACTTT. Its protein product is CASRGNSPLHF.

The V gene is TRBV15, the J gene TRBJ2-4; TRBD1 agrees at 7 bases. Germline assignment: CDR1 LNHNV and CDR2 YYDKDF (reference sequence). The V gene end was trimmed by 0 bases and the J gene end by 0 bases; junction bases not matched to a gene: 11. The CDR3 consists of 19 residues. The CDR3 DNA follows: TGTGCCACCAGCAGAGATCGTCGGGACAGTAATTTAGCCAAAAACATTCAGTACTTC. The encoded protein is CATSRDRRDSNLAKNIQYF.

CDR3 nucleotides: TGCGCCAGCAGCGTACAGGGCCATGAGCAGTTCTTC. Amino acids: CASSVQGHEQFF. The V and J genes are TRBV5-1 and TRBJ2-1; possible D gene TRBD1, 6 bases. V was pared by 4 bases and J by 8 bases, with 10 bases between. The CDR3 totals 12 residues. Germline CDR1 SGHRS, CDR2 YFSETQ. Looking up the rest from reference TRBV5-1 and TRBJ2-1 gives the full variable domain: KAGVTQTPRYLIKTRGQQVTLSCSPISGHRSVSWYQQTPGQGLQFLFEYFSETQRNKGNFPGRFSGRQFSNSRSEMNVSTLELGDSALYLCASSVQGHEQFFGPGTRLTVL.

J is TRBJ2-5 and V is TRBV18, with D maybe TRBD2 (6 bases). This CDR3 region has 15 residues. Trimming pared 0 bases from V and 5 bases from J, leaving 13 bases between. Germline-derived CDR1 and CDR2 are KGHSH and LQKENI. CDR3 residues: CASSPPGGPRETQYF. The CDR3 DNA is TGTGCCAGCTCACCACCGGGGGGTCCCCGGGAGACCCAGTACTTC. Based on the CDR3 plus reference TRBV18 and TRBJ2-5, the full variable domain is NAGVMQNPRHLVRRRGQEARLRCSPMKGHSHVYWYRQLPEEGLKFMVYLQKENIIDESGMPKERFSAEFPKEGPSILRIQQVVRGDSAAYFCASSPPGGPRETQYFGPGTRLLVL.

The chain has TRBV7-2 and TRBJ1-1, with 7 bases fitting TRBD1. With 5 bases clipped from V and 0 bases from J, the junction kept 6 bases outside the gene matches. Per germline, CDR1 SGHTA and CDR2 FQGNSA. The CDR3 is made up of 15 amino acids. The CDR3 is CASSQDRAMNTEAFF. For the CDR3, the DNA is TGTGCCAGCAGCCAAGACAGGGCCATGAACACTGAAGCTTTCTTT.

The gene calls are TRBV7-2 and TRBJ1-1; D is ambiguous. V lost 3 bases and J lost 3, with 8 bases in between. The germline V gene has CDR1 SGHTA and CDR2 FQGNSA. This CDR3 region has 13 residues. The DNA of the CDR3 is TGTGCCAGCAGCTTTGGGGAGGACACTGAAGCTTTCTTT. Translation gives CASSFGEDTEAFF.

A single count supports this clone. The rearrangement uses TRBV7-9 and TRBJ2-7; D ambiguous. The CDR3 spans 14 residues. Germline assignment: CDR1 SEHNR and CDR2 FQNEAQ (reference sequence). Trimming shortened V by 3 bases and J by 1 base, and 10 bases separated the two germline ends. The CDR3 bases are TGTGCCAGCAGCTTGCAGTCGGTGTCCTACGAGCAGTACTTC. Its translation is CASSLQSVSYEQYF.

The J gene is TRBJ1-1, the V gene TRBV12-5; 9 bases are a match to TRBD1. Trimming removed 6 bases from V and 1 base from J; junction bases left unmatched: 9. Germline V gene lookup returns CDR1 LGHNT and CDR2 FRNRAP. CDR3 size: 16 residues. The chain's CDR3 is CASGFDLGQGNTEAFF. The CDR3, as DNA: TGTGCTAGTGGCTTCGACCTGGGACAGGGGAACACTGAAGCTTTCTTT. Together with reference TRBV12-5 and TRBJ1-1, the CDR3 gives the full variable domain: DARVTQTPRHKVTEMGQEVTMRCQPILGHNTVFWYRQTMMQGLELLAYFRNRAPLDDSGMPKDRFSAEMPDATLATLKIQPSEPRDSAVYFCASGFDLGQGNTEAFFGQGTRLTVV.

CDR3 loop: CASSYRQGAGQPQHF. CDR3 DNA sequence: TGTGCCAGCAGTTACAGACAGGGGGCCGGTCAGCCCCAGCATTTT. This chain connects TRBV6-6 to TRBJ1-5; 10 bases are a match to TRBD1. J lost 6 bases, V lost 2 bases, and 4 bases had no gene match. The CDR3 sequence is 15 residues long. The germline CDR1 and CDR2 sequences are MNHNY and SVGAGI (reference sequence).

The chain employs TRBV5-4 and TRBJ2-7; D may be TRBD1 (6 bases). With 0 bases removed from V and 3 bases from J, the gap between germline ends came to 10 bases. The CDR3 sequence is 14 residues long. CDR1 is SGHNT, CDR2 YYREEE, per germline (reference sequence). CDR3 sequence (DNA): TGTGCCAGCAGCTTGGGACAGGAGAACTACGAGCAGTACTTC. Its protein product is CASSLGQENYEQYF.

The J gene is TRBJ1-2, the V gene TRBV28; TRBD1 is a possible D gene (6 bases). Germline lookup yields CDR1 MDHEN and CDR2 SYDVKM. CDR3 length: 14 amino acids. V was pared by 5 bases and J by 5 bases, with 15 bases between. The CDR3 here is CASSAEGGGYGYTF. As DNA, the CDR3 is TGTGCCAGCAGTGCGGAGGGGGGAGGGTATGGCTACACCTTC.

The chain recombines TRBV18 with TRBJ1-2, with D perhaps TRBD1 (5 bases). Trimming removed 6 bases at V and 6 bases at J, with 20 bases between. CDR1 and CDR2 (germline): KGHSH, LQKENI. This CDR3 region has 15 residues. The CDR3: CASSRYGGVSDGYTF. The CDR3 nucleotides read TGTGCCAGCTCTCGATATGGGGGTGTTTCAGATGGCTACACCTTC. The full variable domain, rest sourced from reference TRBV18 and TRBJ1-2, is NAGVMQNPRHLVRRRGQEARLRCSPMKGHSHVYWYRQLPEEGLKFMVYLQKENIIDESGMPKERFSAEFPKEGPSILRIQQVVRGDSAAYFCASSRYGGVSDGYTFGSGTRLTVV.

This rearrangement joins TRBV29-1 to TRBJ2-7; no reliable D call. Trimming took 5 bases from V and 3 from J, leaving 5 bases between them. This CDR3 is built from 10 residues. Germline lookup yields CDR1 SQVTM and CDR2 ANQGSEA. The CDR3 sequence: CSVQDYEQYF. In DNA, the CDR3 is TGCAGCGTTCAGGACTACGAGCAGTACTTC.

The rearrangement uses TRBV9 and TRBJ1-5; perhaps TRBD1 as D (5 bases). V was shortened by 3 bases and J by 0 bases, with 10 bases between the two germline ends. The CDR3 loop spans 15 amino acids. The germline V gene encodes CDR1 SGDLS and CDR2 YYNGEE. This chain's CDR3 is CASSALGGSNQPQHF. The DNA for the CDR3 is TGTGCCAGCAGCGCCCTCGGGGGTAGCAATCAGCCCCAGCATTTT.

The chain joins TRBV6-6 to TRBJ2-1; D is unresolved. This CDR3 comprises 15 residues. Germline CDR1 MNHNY, CDR2 SVGAGI (reference sequence). Trimming removed 6 bases at V and 0 bases at J, with 12 bases between. The chain's CDR3 is CASRPLATSYNEQFF. The CDR3 DNA reads as TGTGCCAGCAGGCCCCTCGCTACCTCCTACAATGAGCAGTTCTTC.

The chain is built from TRBV24-1 and TRBJ1-2; D remains ambiguous. V was pared by 0 bases and J by 6 bases, with 4 bases between. Germline V CDR1 and CDR2: KGHDR, SFDVKD. The CDR3 runs to 12 residues. This chain's CDR3 is CATSDLEDGYTF. DNA of the CDR3: TGTGCCACCAGTGATTTGGAGGATGGCTACACCTTC.

As DNA, the CDR3 is TGTGCCAGCAGTTTCATCGGAAGAGTGAACACCGGGGAGCTGTTTTTT. Translation: CASSFIGRVNTGELFF. The chain uses TRBV28 and TRBJ2-2; D gene uncertain. The germline V gene has CDR1 MDHEN and CDR2 SYDVKM. V was clipped by 3 bases and J by 1 base, with 12 bases between them. CDR3 size: 16 residues.

The V and J genes are TRBV6-5 and TRBJ2-7; 7 bases align to TRBD1. CDR1 is MNHEY, CDR2 SVGAGI, per germline. V gave up 2 bases and J gave up 4 bases; unmatched junction bases: 2. This CDR3 contains 13 residues. CDR3 sequence: CASSYRTGYEQYF. The DNA for the CDR3 is TGTGCCAGCAGTTACCGGACAGGATACGAGCAGTACTTC.

The chain recombines TRBV7-8 with TRBJ2-7; TRBD1 is a possible D gene (5 bases). V lost 6 bases to trimming and J lost 5 bases, with 23 bases between them. The CDR3 loop spans 16 amino acids. The germline V gene has CDR1 SGHVS and CDR2 FQNEAQ. CDR3 loop: CASSFRGDAGPHEQYF. The CDR3 DNA reads TGTGCCAGCAGTTTTAGAGGAGATGCAGGGCCCCACGAGCAGTACTTC.

The rearrangement links TRBV3-1 (or the pseudogene TRBV3-2) to TRBJ2-1; 7 bases match TRBD2. This CDR3 has 15 residues. Germline V gene lookup returns CDR1 LGHDT and CDR2 YNNKEL (reference sequence). V shed 1 base, J shed 5 bases, and the junction held 5 bases outside the gene matches. The CDR3: CASSQVPAGNNEQFF. The CDR3 DNA sequence: TGTGCCAGCAGCCAAGTCCCAGCGGGGAACAATGAGCAGTTCTTC.

This sequence joins TRBV7-9 and TRBJ2-7, with 11 bases identical to TRBD2. With V trimmed by 4 bases and J by 0 bases, 5 bases remained unmatched. The CDR3 runs 16 residues. The germline V gene has CDR1 SEHNR and CDR2 FQNEAQ (reference sequence). Here the CDR3 reads CASSSYGTSGSYEQYF. CDR3 DNA: TGTGCCAGCAGCTCATATGGGACTAGCGGCTCCTACGAGCAGTACTTC.

J is TRBJ1-6 and V is TRBV7-9, with TRBD1 as a possible D gene (5 bases). The CDR3 has 14 amino acids. Germline V gives CDR1 SEHNR, CDR2 FQNEAQ (reference sequence). Deletions cut 4 bases from V and 7 bases from J, with 11 bases between. The CDR3 here is CASSSGTGNSPLHF. In DNA form, the CDR3 reads TGTGCCAGCAGCTCGGGGACTGGCAATTCACCCCTCCACTTT.

This chain joins TRBV24-1 and TRBJ1-5; D is unresolved. The CDR3 length is 14 residues. Trimming stripped 3 bases from V and 10 bases from J, with 15 bases between. The germline gives CDR1 KGHDR, CDR2 SFDVKD. The CDR3 reads CATSDPGRLGPQHF. The CDR3 nucleotides read TGTGCCACCAGTGATCCCGGACGGTTAGGACCCCAGCATTTT.